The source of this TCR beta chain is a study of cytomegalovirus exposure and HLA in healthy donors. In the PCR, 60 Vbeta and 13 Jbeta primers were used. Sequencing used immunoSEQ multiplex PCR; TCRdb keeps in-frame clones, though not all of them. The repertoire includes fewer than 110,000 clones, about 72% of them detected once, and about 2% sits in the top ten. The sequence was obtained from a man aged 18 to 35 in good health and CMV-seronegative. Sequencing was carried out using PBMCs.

Here the CDR3 reads CASSEYFQGHYGYTF. CDR3 nucleotide sequence: TGTGCCAGCAGTGAATATTTCCAGGGCCACTATGGCTACACCTTC. The V and J genes are TRBV25-1 and TRBJ1-2; TRBD1 is a possible D gene (5 bases). CDR1 and CDR2 from the germline V gene are MGHDK and SYGVNS. Trimming shortened V by 0 bases and J by 3 bases, and 11 bases separated the two germline ends. This CDR3 is 15 amino acids long.